This T cell receptor (beta chain) was captured by sequencing in a study of CD8+ T cells in alopecia areata. Treatment denoted: oral pan-JAK inhibitor, 5-10 mg twice daily. Trimming cost V 3 bases and J 2 bases, with 7 bases left between them. The germline V gene has CDR1 PRHDT and CDR2 FYEKMQ (reference sequence). This CDR3 is 14 amino acids long. Sequencing used cDNA as its template, made by extracting RNA and reverse transcribing it. TCRdb keeps only in-frame clones here, not all; method: immunoSEQ multiplex PCR. The repertoire consists of 150,000 to 200,000 clones, with 40% to 65% occurring once and the leading ten covering over 9.5%.

Sequencing used CD8+ T cells sorted from blood, obtained at approximately week 52, from a patient treated with tofacitinib. This sequence was found in a human donor with alopecia areata. This chain links TRBV13 with TRBJ2-2; the D gene could be TRBD1 or TRBD2 (5 bases each). The chain's CDR3 is CASSLGPNTGELFF. The CDR3 DNA reads TGTGCCAGCAGCTTGGGACCAAACACCGGGGAGCTGTTTTTT.